This entry lists 26 T cell receptor beta chains sequenced from one sample in a study of early T cells in non-severe SARS-CoV-2 infection. TCRdb recomputed calls from the 5' RACE reads with MiXCR, one row per CDR3 protein. The top ten hold around 7.1% of the sample, which has 30,000 to 35,000 distinct CDR3 sequences, around 6% seen once. Input material: whole blood. These receptor sequences come from an adult who was a healthcare worker with PCR-confirmed SARS-CoV-2 infection or an uninfected control (not recorded which).

This clonotype has ten or more counts. V and J are TRBV7-2 and TRBJ2-1, with 9 bases matching TRBD2. Trimming took 1 base from V and 0 from J; bases not matched to a gene: 4. The CDR3 totals 17 residues. CDR1 SGHTA and CDR2 FQGNSA come from the germline V gene. CDR3 sequence (DNA): TGTGCCAGCAGCTTAGATAGACTAGCGGTCTCCTACAATGAGCAGTTCTTC. It codes for CASSLDRLAVSYNEQFF.

There are many counts of this clonotype. The J gene is TRBJ2-1, the V gene TRBV2; D unresolved. Trimming pared 3 bases from V and 9 bases from J, leaving 12 bases between. Germline lookup yields CDR1 SNHLY and CDR2 FYNNEI. The CDR3 has 13 residues. CDR3 sequence (DNA): TGTGCCAGCAGTGATGTGGGGTTGGTTGAGCAGTTCTTC. It is translated as CASSDVGLVEQFF.

This clonotype has only a few counts. The rearrangement joins TRBV20-1 to TRBJ2-2, with TRBD2 as a possible D gene (5 bases). Germline V gene data show CDR1 as DFQATT and CDR2 as SNEGSKA (reference sequence). The CDR3 runs 15 residues. V was shortened by 2 bases and J by 0 bases, with 10 bases between the two germline ends. CDR3: CSARSGGANTGELFF. In nucleotides, the CDR3 is TGCAGTGCTAGATCTGGAGGCGCGAACACCGGGGAGCTGTTTTTT.

This clonotype was observed at least ten times. The chain links TRBV12-3 or TRBV12-4 to TRBJ2-6; D remains unclear. The CDR3 covers 15 residues. V gave up 0 bases and J gave up 4 bases, with 7 bases separating them. The CDR3 DNA follows: TGTGCCAGCAGTTTAGCGCTTGCCGGGGCCAACGTCCTGACTTTC. It is translated as CASSLALAGANVLTF.

This clonotype was seen ten or more times. The chain employs TRBV5-1 and TRBJ1-2, with D perhaps TRBD1 (6 bases). The CDR3 has 13 residues. Trimming left V 1 base short and J 8 bases short, with 12 bases between. Germline assignment: CDR1 SGHRS and CDR2 YFSETQ. The CDR3 protein is CASSLTGMEGYTF. CDR3 DNA: TGCGCCAGCAGCTTGACAGGGATGGAAGGCTACACCTTC.

The V and J genes are TRBV20-1 and TRBJ1-5; a possible D gene is TRBD1 (5 bases). Germline V lookup: CDR1 DFQATT, CDR2 SNEGSKA (reference sequence). The V and J ends lost 4 bases and 2 bases respectively, with 12 bases between them. This CDR3 is built from 14 residues. The CDR3 is CSAIGARRNQPQHF. CDR3 DNA sequence: TGCAGTGCTATTGGGGCGAGGCGCAATCAGCCCCAGCATTTT.

This clonotype was seen repeatedly, ten times or more. The rearrangement links TRBV20-1 to TRBJ2-7; D assignment may be TRBD1 or TRBD2 (7 bases each). The germline V gene encodes CDR1 DFQATT and CDR2 SNEGSKA (reference sequence). Trimming left V 2 bases short and J 4 bases short, with 24 bases between. The CDR3 extends over 17 amino acids. CDR3 protein: CSARQTRGGRYQYEQYF. The CDR3 DNA follows: TGCAGTGCTAGACAAACCAGGGGGGGGCGATACCAGTACGAGCAGTACTTC.

In this sample, this clonotype turned up many times. This chain uses TRBV27 with TRBJ1-5; no clear D. V lost 7 bases and J lost 0, with 10 bases in between. CDR1 MNHEY and CDR2 SMNVEV come from the germline V gene (reference sequence). The CDR3 has 14 amino acids. CDR3 amino acids: CASNRLNSNQPQHF. The CDR3 DNA reads as TGTGCCAGCAACCGTCTCAATAGCAATCAGCCCCAGCATTTT.

There are many counts of this clonotype. The chain uses TRBV20-1 and TRBJ2-1, with 8 bases identical to TRBD1. The CDR3 extends over 15 amino acids. CDR1 and CDR2 (germline): DFQATT, SNEGSKA (reference sequence). V lost 2 bases and J lost 6; bases outside the gene matches: 9. CDR3 amino acids: CSARTDRVVVNEQFF. The DNA for the CDR3 is TGCAGTGCTAGAACGGACAGGGTGGTAGTCAATGAGCAGTTCTTC.

This clonotype occurred many times. The J gene is TRBJ2-3, the V gene TRBV11-2; 12 positions match TRBD2. V dropped 2 bases and J dropped 3; count of bases not matched to a gene: 3. CDR1 SGHAT and CDR2 FQNNGV come from the germline V gene. The CDR3 loop spans 16 amino acids. The CDR3 DNA reads as TGTGCCAGCAGCTTAACAACTAGCGGGGGGACAGATACGCAGTATTTT. Translating it yields CASSLTTSGGTDTQYF.

In its sample, this clonotype ranks as medium-sized (0.01 to 0.1%). The rearrangement links TRBV4-3 to TRBJ1-2; D gene ambiguous. V lost 0 bases and J 5 bases, leaving 13 bases between the germline ends. Germline CDR1 LGHNA, CDR2 YSLEER. The CDR3 is made up of 15 amino acids. For the CDR3, the DNA is TGCGCCAGCAGCCAAGATCATGGCAGGTCATATGGCTACACCTTC. It encodes CASSQDHGRSYGYTF.

The chain recombines TRBV4-3 with TRBJ2-5; the D gene could be TRBD1 or TRBD2 (5 bases each). V was trimmed by 4 bases and J by 5 bases, leaving 20 bases between them. Germline V gives CDR1 LGHNA, CDR2 YSLEER. CDR3 length equals 16 residues. This chain's CDR3 is CASSPVGAGSVETQYF. In DNA, the CDR3 is TGCGCCAGCAGCCCAGTTGGGGCAGGGAGTGTTGAGACCCAGTACTTC.

This clonotype was counted many times. The chain has TRBV3-1 and TRBJ2-1; perhaps TRBD2 as D (6 bases). Per germline, CDR1 LGHDT and CDR2 YNNKEL (reference sequence). V shed 4 bases and J shed 6 bases, with 25 bases lying between them. There are 18 residues in the CDR3. The CDR3 DNA is TGTGCCAGCAGCCTCATGGGGACTCAGGTGGTATCTGGCAATGAGCAGTTCTTC. This codes for CASSLMGTQVVSGNEQFF.

This clonotype was detected many times. The chain links TRBV27 to TRBJ2-1, with 9 bases lining up with TRBD1. Trimming at V came to 9 bases and at J to 5 bases, leaving 5 bases not matched to a gene. CDR3 length: 13 amino acids. The germline V gene encodes CDR1 MNHEY and CDR2 SMNVEV (reference sequence). Here the CDR3 DNA reads TGTGCCAGTGGGGACAGGGTAGACAATGAGCAGTTCTTC. Translated: CASGDRVDNEQFF.

This clonotype was detected only a few times. The V gene is TRBV9, the J gene TRBJ2-7; D possibly corresponds to TRBD1 (6 bases). V lost 0 bases and J 0 bases, leaving 10 bases between the germline ends. Per germline, CDR1 SGDLS and CDR2 YYNGEE. The CDR3 contains 15 residues. The CDR3 DNA reads TGTGCCAGCAGCGTAGGGGGACACCCCTCCTACGAGCAGTACTTC. It encodes CASSVGGHPSYEQYF.

In its sample, this clonotype was seen many times. The chain recombines TRBV2 with TRBJ2-3, with a possible D match to TRBD2 (6 bases). The germline V gene encodes CDR1 SNHLY and CDR2 FYNNEI. V lost 6 bases and J 2 bases, leaving 15 bases between the germline ends. This CDR3 contains 15 residues. The CDR3 loop reads CASSGSSVITDTQYF. The CDR3 DNA sequence: TGTGCCAGCAGCGGGTCTAGCGTGATCACAGATACGCAGTATTTT.

Written as DNA, the CDR3 is TGTGCCAGCAGTTACTCGCTGTCATCTGAGGCAGATACGCAGTATTTT. This sequence encodes CASSYSLSSEADTQYF. V usage is TRBV6-5 and J usage is TRBJ2-3, with D uncertain. The CDR3 is 16 residues long. The V and J ends lost 0 bases and 4 bases respectively, with 14 bases between them. The germline V gene encodes CDR1 MNHEY and CDR2 SVGAGI.

This clonotype was recorded at least ten times. The chain recombines TRBV28 with TRBJ1-2; TRBD1 aligns across 8 bases. V lost 4 bases, J lost 2 bases, and 12 bases stayed unmatched. Germline V gene sequence: CDR1 MDHEN, CDR2 SYDVKM. The CDR3 runs 17 residues. The CDR3 DNA reads as TGTGCCAGCAGTTCCAGCACCCAGGGGGCGAGGAACTATGGCTACACCTTC. Translation: CASSSSTQGARNYGYTF.

This clonotype came up many times. The V gene is TRBV12-3 or TRBV12-4, the J gene TRBJ2-6; a possible D gene is TRBD1 (5 bases). The CDR3 is made up of 15 amino acids. V dropped 6 bases and J dropped 1 base, with 10 bases sitting between them. The CDR3 is CASRPAGSGANVLTF. The CDR3 bases are TGTGCCAGCAGGCCCGCAGGGTCTGGGGCCAACGTCCTGACTTTC.

This clonotype has a count of ten or more. This chain joins TRBV30 and TRBJ1-6, with D perhaps TRBD1 (5 bases). CDR3 length: 13 residues. The V end lost 3 bases, the J end lost 12 bases, and 15 bases lay between the germline ends. The germline V gene encodes CDR1 GTSNPN and CDR2 SVGIG (reference sequence). The CDR3 nucleotides are TGTGCCTGGAGAGGGGTTAACGGAGAACCCCTCCACTTT. This encodes CAWRGVNGEPLHF.

The V gene is TRBV29-1, the J gene TRBJ2-1, with 7 bases lining up with TRBD2. The CDR3 runs to 15 residues. The junction had 13 bases not matched to a gene; V was cut back by 5 bases and J by 6 bases. CDR1 is SQVTM and CDR2 is ANQGSEA in the germline V gene. The CDR3 is CSVSPGGAYVNEQFF. The CDR3 bases are TGCAGCGTTTCGCCGGGGGGAGCGTATGTCAATGAGCAGTTCTTC.

This clonotype counts as medium-sized (0.01 to 0.1%). CDR3 sequence reads: CSALVEGGRTEAFF. The CDR3 DNA is TGCAGTGCTCTAGTGGAAGGGGGCAGGACTGAAGCTTTCTTT. V and J are TRBV20-1 and TRBJ1-1; 7 positions match TRBD1. After removal of 5 bases from V and 5 bases from J, the junction contained 11 bases not matched to a gene. Germline-derived CDR1 and CDR2 are DFQATT and SNEGSKA (reference sequence). The CDR3 is made up of 14 amino acids.

This chain connects TRBV19 to TRBJ2-4; D not resolved. This CDR3 has 12 residues. CDR1 LNHDA and CDR2 SQIVND come from the germline V gene (reference sequence). Between the trimmed V and J ends, which lost 3 bases and 10 bases, there was a span of 10 bases. The CDR3 bases are TGTGCCAGTAGTATGGTTTCGTATATTCAGTACTTC. Translated, it gives CASSMVSYIQYF.

This clonotype was seen at least ten times. The V gene is TRBV12-3 or TRBV12-4, the J gene TRBJ1-6; D gene unclear. This CDR3 region has 13 residues. V lost 5 bases and J lost 9, with 11 bases in between. The CDR3 sequence is CASSPQGSSPLHF. The CDR3 nucleotides read TGTGCCAGCAGTCCCCAAGGGAGTTCACCCCTCCACTTT.

This clonotype showed up just a few times. J is TRBJ1-4 and V is TRBV2; D perhaps matches TRBD1 (5 bases). The V and J ends lost 7 bases and 7 bases respectively, with 16 bases between them. This CDR3 is built from 14 residues. CDR1 SNHLY and CDR2 FYNNEI come from the germline V gene. CDR3 region: CASTEGPRSEKLFF. As DNA, the CDR3 is TGTGCCAGCACGGAGGGACCAAGGAGTGAAAAACTGTTTTTT.

The table lists this clonotype with many counts. The J gene is TRBJ1-5, the V gene TRBV19; tentatively, D is TRBD1 (6 bases). This CDR3 comprises 14 residues. The V gene's germline CDR1 is LNHDA and CDR2 SQIVND (reference sequence). Trimming took off 3 bases at V and 3 bases at J, with 9 bases between the two ends. The CDR3 sequence: CASSIDRSNQPQHF. CDR3 nucleotide sequence: TGTGCCAGTAGTATCGACAGGTCCAATCAGCCCCAGCATTTT.